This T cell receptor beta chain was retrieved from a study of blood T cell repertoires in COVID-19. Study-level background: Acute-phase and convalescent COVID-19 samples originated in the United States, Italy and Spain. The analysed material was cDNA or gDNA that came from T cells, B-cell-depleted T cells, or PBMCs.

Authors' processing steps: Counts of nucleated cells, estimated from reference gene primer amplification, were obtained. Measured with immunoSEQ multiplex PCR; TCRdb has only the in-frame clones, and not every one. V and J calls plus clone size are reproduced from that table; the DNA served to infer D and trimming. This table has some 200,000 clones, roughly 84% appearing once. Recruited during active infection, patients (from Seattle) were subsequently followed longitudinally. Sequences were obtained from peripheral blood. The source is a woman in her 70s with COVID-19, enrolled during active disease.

Here the CDR3 reads CAWRSSGLAGFTDTQYF. The CDR3 DNA sequence: TGTGCCTGGAGAAGCTCCGGACTAGCGGGTTTCACAGATACGCAGTATTTT. This chain joins TRBV30 and TRBJ2-3; 11 bases align to TRBD2. Germline V gene lookup returns CDR1 GTSNPN and CDR2 SVGIG (reference sequence). This CDR3 comprises 17 residues. J was trimmed by 2 bases and V by 3 bases; bases with no gene match: 10.